These T cell receptor beta chains were read from a single sample in a study of OX40 agonist ivuxolimab in advanced cancers. Clones were read by immunoSEQ multiplex PCR, and TCRdb kept only the in-frame ones, dropping some. The sample has over 70,000 clones; roughly 78% are singletons. Sequenced here: CD4+ or CD8+ T cells sorted from blood, sampled in a trial of the OX40 agonist ivuxolimab. These receptors all stem from an adult with an advanced solid tumor such as melanoma, head and neck, liver or kidney cancer. CDR3s include the opening cysteine and the closing phenylalanine or tryptophan.

V: TRBV6-5
J: TRBJ1-5
CDR3: CASSPRGTGDWPQHF

V: TRBV7-8
J: TRBJ2-1
CDR3: CASSTRDLGGNEQFF

V: TRBV28
J: TRBJ2-1
CDR3: CAVGNRGPNEQFF

V: TRBV6-6
J: TRBJ1-1
CDR3: CASSFDRNTEAFF

V: TRBV27
J: TRBJ2-3
CDR3: CASNPGQGVGASTDTQYF

V: TRBV5-4
J: TRBJ1-6
CDR3: CASSFNPDRVSHNSPLHF

V: TRBV19
J: TRBJ2-7
CDR3: CASSSDRSYEQYF

V: TRBV9
J: TRBJ2-1
CDR3: CASSVESYNEQFF

V: TRBV4-3
J: TRBJ2-5
CDR3: CASSLTGGGTETQYF

V: TRBV19
J: TRBJ1-5
CDR3: CASSMKNSNQPQHF

V: TRBV5-4
J: TRBJ2-3
CDR3: CASSFGGGRLSTDTQYF

V: TRBV11-1
J: TRBJ2-1
CDR3: CASRRRLTAYNEQFF

V: TRBV4-3
J: TRBJ1-2
CDR3: CASSQDWGRPLGYTF

V: TRBV18
J: TRBJ2-7
CDR3: CASSLAPSGRSSYEQYF

V: TRBV5-6
J: TRBJ2-5
CDR3: CASSYWGLETQYF

V: TRBV7-2
J: TRBJ2-3
CDR3: CASSLWSGGADTQYF

V: TRBV27
J: TRBJ2-7
CDR3: CASSAHKTGGNEQYF

V: TRBV28
J: TRBJ1-2
CDR3: CASSSLLRRANYGYTF

V: TRBV6-1
J: TRBJ2-2
CDR3: CASSAYALAGETGELFF

V: TRBV28
J: TRBJ1-2
CDR3: CASSLRDRYNYGYTF

V: TRBV29-1
J: TRBJ1-1
CDR3: CSETDSATEAFF

V: TRBV14
J: TRBJ1-1
CDR3: CASSPNRQGNTEAFF

V: TRBV7-2
J: TRBJ2-3
CDR3: CASSQSTDTQYF

V: TRBV7-6
J: TRBJ1-1
CDR3: CASSLVQGTEAFF

V: TRBV5-1
J: TRBJ1-5
CDR3: CASSLEVNQPQHF

V: TRBV5-6
J: TRBJ1-5
CDR3: CASSRGELSNQPQHF

V: TRBV7-2
J: TRBJ2-7
CDR3: CASSRRDRYYEQYF

V: TRBV15
J: TRBJ2-7
CDR3: CATSRATPGGSSYEQYF

V: TRBV7-2
J: TRBJ2-1
CDR3: CASSSPWGGGNEQFF

V: TRBV10-2
J: TRBJ2-7
CDR3: CASSDSGLFDEQYF

V: TRBV7-2
J: TRBJ1-3
CDR3: CASSLVRTGGSSGNTIYF

V: TRBV5-4
J: TRBJ2-3
CDR3: CASSFEGRDTQYF

V: TRBV5-1
J: TRBJ2-2
CDR3: CASSYDRVNTGELFF

V: TRBV5-1
J: TRBJ2-7
CDR3: CASSLATQGSYEQYF

V: TRBV28
J: TRBJ1-2
CDR3: CASRVSRGLWGYTF

V: TRBV7-2
J: TRBJ2-7
CDR3: CASSPNTGTATYEQYF

V: TRBV5-8
J: TRBJ2-3
CDR3: CASSPQGVGDTQYF

V: TRBV9
J: TRBJ2-3
CDR3: CASSDGRGGFTDTQYF

V: TRBV15
J: TRBJ2-7
CDR3: CATSRDLGGIEQYF

V: TRBV29-1
J: TRBJ1-1
CDR3: CSVESARNTEAFF

V: TRBV15
J: TRBJ1-4
CDR3: CATRKDRDRALPGNEKLFF

V: TRBV12-5
J: TRBJ1-5
CDR3: CASAPRGSNQPQHF

V: TRBV6-5
J: TRBJ1-1
CDR3: CASSYAGTMNTEAFF

V: TRBV27
J: TRBJ2-3
CDR3: CASSSKRGDTDTQYF

V: TRBV14
J: TRBJ2-4
CDR3: CASSQGRATGGYKNIQYF

V: TRBV6-1
J: TRBJ2-3
CDR3: CAIQQGTDTQYF

V: TRBV15
J: -
CDR3: CATSRAGTGSHEQYF